The 21 T cell receptor beta chains listed next were all sequenced from one sample in a study of T cells in AML relapse after transplant. Instead of multiplex PCR, a modified RACE PCR amplified TCR alpha and beta from RNA. MiXCR, applied by TCRdb to the PCR reads, yields one record per CDR3 protein. The sample holds over a thousand distinct CDR3 sequences, roughly 19% seen once. Sample: bone marrow. The receptors originated from a human donor in good health.

By share of the sample, this clonotype is medium-sized. The germline gene is not matched at one end of the junction; a read error may be the cause. V usage is TRBV7-2 and J usage is TRBJ2-2; 8 bases match TRBD1. CDR3 length equals 16 residues. Germline V gene lookup returns CDR1 SGHTA and CDR2 FQGNSA. The CDR3 nucleotides read TGTGCCAGCAGCTTACAGGGGGCTAAGAACAGCGGGGAGCTGTTTTTT. This codes for CASSLQGAKNSGELFF.

This clonotype is classed as medium-sized (0.01 to 0.1%). The chain carries TRBV12-3 or TRBV12-4 and TRBJ1-1; D unclear. Trimming cost V 1 base and J 3 bases, with 12 bases left between them. This CDR3 is built from 15 residues. This chain's CDR3 is CASSLGTGLDTEAFF. The CDR3 nucleotides read TGTGCCAGCAGTTTAGGTACGGGGTTGGACACTGAAGCTTTCTTT.

By frequency in the sample, this clonotype is large. The chain has TRBV7-2 and TRBJ1-2, with 7 positions matching TRBD1. After removal of 6 bases from V and 5 bases from J, the junction contained 15 bases not matched to a gene. The germline V gene has CDR1 SGHTA and CDR2 FQGNSA. This CDR3 is built from 16 residues. This CDR3 reads CASSWDLQGQVYGYTF. The CDR3 nucleotides are TGTGCCAGCAGTTGGGATCTACAGGGGCAGGTGTATGGCTACACCTTC.

This CDR3 reads CASSLGPAGRGDTQYF. The CDR3, as DNA: TGTGCCAGCAGCTTAGGACCCGCCGGGAGAGGAGATACGCAGTATTTT. V is TRBV7-3 and J is TRBJ2-3; tentative D call: TRBD2 (6 bases). Germline V gene lookup returns CDR1 SGHTA and CDR2 FQGTGA. This CDR3 comprises 16 residues. V was shortened by 2 bases and J by 5 bases, with 17 bases between the two germline ends.

This clonotype is medium-sized in the sample. This chain connects TRBV27 to TRBJ1-5; 12 bases are a match to TRBD1. J was trimmed by 7 bases and V by 4 bases; bases with no gene match: 11. Germline V gene lookup returns CDR1 MNHEY and CDR2 SMNVEV (reference sequence). This CDR3 comprises 17 residues. The CDR3 DNA sequence: TGTGCCAGCAGTTCCTCGGGACAGGGGGCAGTAGGACAGCCCCAGCATTTT. This sequence encodes CASSSSGQGAVGQPQHF.

In its sample, this clonotype is medium-sized. The rearrangement links TRBV7-9 to TRBJ1-2; D uncertain. Per germline, CDR1 SEHNR and CDR2 FQNEAQ (reference sequence). The V and J ends lost 2 bases and 8 bases respectively, with 12 bases between them. There are 13 residues in the CDR3. The CDR3 DNA sequence: TGTGCCAGCAGCTTACTTCGTCAGCCCGGCTACACCTTC. It translates to CASSLLRQPGYTF.

By proportion, this clonotype is medium-sized (0.01 to 0.1%). The V call is TRBV28, the J call TRBJ2-6; D gene ambiguous. The V end lost 6 bases, the J end lost 0 bases, and 12 bases lay between the germline ends. Germline-derived CDR1 and CDR2 are MDHEN and SYDVKM. This CDR3 region has 16 residues. The CDR3 region is CASSRWLGSGANVLTF. As DNA, the CDR3 is TGTGCCAGCAGCAGGTGGTTGGGCTCTGGGGCCAACGTCCTGACTTTC.

This clonotype counts as medium-sized (0.01 to 0.1%). The V gene is TRBV5-3, the J gene TRBJ1-5; 9 bases agree with TRBD1. TRBV5-3 is an ORF, with its function uncertain. CDR3 length: 22 amino acids. V was clipped by 0 bases and J by 1 base; unmatched bases: 20. The CDR3 loop is CARSLVGLGSPDRGVSNQPQHF. The DNA for the CDR3 is TGTGCCAGAAGCTTGGTGGGACTAGGATCTCCGGACAGGGGAGTGAGCAATCAGCCCCAGCATTTT.

This clonotype is medium-sized. The chain employs TRBV18 and TRBJ2-5; 9 bases fit TRBD2. The CDR3 runs to 15 residues. Germline assignment: CDR1 KGHSH and CDR2 LQKENI. The J segment lost 1 base and the V segment lost 4 bases, leaving 4 bases of the junction unmatched. The CDR3 DNA is TGTGCCAGCTCACGTTCTAGCGGGGTCCAAGAGACCCAGTACTTC. Its protein product is CASSRSSGVQETQYF.

This clonotype is medium-sized by share. V usage is TRBV20-1 and J usage is TRBJ2-7; D might be TRBD1 (5 bases). Trimming took 3 bases from V and 5 from J, leaving 17 bases between them. This CDR3 is 14 amino acids long. CDR1 and CDR2 (germline): DFQATT, SNEGSKA (reference sequence). The CDR3 sequence: CSARGQGSAHEQYF. The DNA for the CDR3 is TGCAGTGCTAGGGGGCAGGGCAGCGCCCACGAGCAGTACTTC.

This clonotype is classed as large. This sequence joins TRBV29-1 and TRBJ2-1; possible D gene TRBD1, 6 bases. Germline CDR1 SQVTM, CDR2 ANQGSEA. Trimming took 4 bases from V and 4 from J, leaving 20 bases between them. The length of the CDR3 is 16 residues. The CDR3 loop reads CSVVGATGSNYNEQFF. CDR3 coding DNA: TGCAGCGTTGTTGGCGCGACAGGCTCTAATTACAATGAGCAGTTCTTC.

This clonotype was seen once. Compared with germline, one end of the junction differs, possibly owing to a read error. V is TRBV7-9 and J is TRBJ2-7, with D unclear. Looked up from germline, CDR1 is SEHNR and CDR2 is FQNEAQ (reference sequence). This CDR3 region has 12 residues. In DNA, the CDR3 is TGTGAAAGAATAGGGAATAGCTACGAGAAGTACTTC. Its protein is CERIGNSYEKYF.

This clonotype is large (0.1 to 1%) within its sample. The V call is TRBV5-1, the J call TRBJ2-5, with D unclear. The V end lost 0 bases, the J end lost 3 bases, and 12 bases lay between the germline ends. This CDR3 region has 15 residues. Germline-derived CDR1 and CDR2 are SGHRS and YFSETQ. This CDR3 is CASSLVGTSEETQYF. CDR3 in DNA: TGCGCCAGCAGCTTGGTTGGCACCTCGGAAGAGACCCAGTACTTC.

This clonotype is large in the sample. Sequence at one end of the junction differs from germline and may be a read error. The V call is TRBV28, the J call TRBJ1-1; no clear D gene. Germline CDR1 is MDHEN and CDR2 is SYDVKM. The CDR3 has 11 amino acids. CDR3 protein: CASTLLERAFF. In DNA form, the CDR3 reads TGTGCCAGCACTTTATTGGAGCGAGCTTTCTTT.

This clonotype rates as medium-sized. The chain uses TRBV28 and TRBJ2-7; 8 nucleotides line up with TRBD1. This CDR3 is built from 11 residues. Per germline, CDR1 MDHEN and CDR2 SYDVKM. Trimming took 11 bases from V and 4 from J; bases not matched to a gene: 4. In DNA form, the CDR3 reads TGTGCCGTGGGACAGGCGTACGAGCAGTACTTC. Translating gives CAVGQAYEQYF.

This clonotype is large. V usage is TRBV14 and J usage is TRBJ1-1; D is ambiguous. The CDR3 sequence is 15 residues long. Trimming removed 2 bases at V and 0 bases at J, with 10 bases between. Germline assignment: CDR1 SGHDN and CDR2 FVKESK. CDR3 sequence: CASSQMGAVNTEAFF. In nucleotides, the CDR3 is TGTGCCAGCAGCCAAATGGGTGCCGTGAACACTGAAGCTTTCTTT.

This clonotype is termed medium-sized. This chain uses TRBV19 with TRBJ2-7, with 7 bases identical to TRBD2. Germline assignment: CDR1 LNHDA and CDR2 SQIVND (reference sequence). The CDR3 is made up of 14 amino acids. The J segment lost 0 bases and the V segment lost 3 bases, leaving 2 bases of the junction unmatched. CDR3 nucleotide sequence: TGTGCCAGTAGTATTGGCGGGAGCTCCTACGAGCAGTACTTC. Translated, it gives CASSIGGSSYEQYF.

This sequence joins TRBV12-3 or TRBV12-4 and TRBJ1-1; TRBD1 aligns across 8 bases. The CDR3 spans 17 residues. V gave up 6 bases and J gave up 9 bases; unmatched junction bases: 21. DNA of the CDR3: TGTGCCAGCAGGGGTGACAGGGGTGGCGGGGAGCGACAGCAAGCTTTCTTT. Amino acids: CASRGDRGGGERQQAFF.

This clonotype is termed large (0.1 to 1%). V usage is TRBV5-1 and J usage is TRBJ2-1; 11 bases line up with TRBD2. Germline assignment: CDR1 SGHRS and CDR2 YFSETQ. The CDR3 spans 15 residues. J gave up 8 bases and V 1 base, and 5 bases lay outside the gene matches. The CDR3 here is CASSLQTSGSDEQFF. The DNA for the CDR3 is TGCGCCAGCAGCTTGCAAACTAGCGGGAGCGATGAGCAGTTCTTC.

This clonotype rates as medium-sized (0.01 to 0.1%). The chain recombines TRBV6-5 with TRBJ1-1; the D is unclear. This CDR3 is built from 18 residues. V gave up 9 bases and J gave up 0 bases, with 26 bases separating them. Germline lookup yields CDR1 MNHEY and CDR2 SVGAGI. The CDR3 sequence: CARTFRLKAESMNTEAFF. For the CDR3, the DNA is TGTGCCAGGACGTTTCGACTCAAGGCGGAATCAATGAACACTGAAGCTTTCTTT.

The V gene is TRBV5-1, the J gene TRBJ2-2; D may be TRBD1 (5 bases). Trimming removed 0 bases at V and 3 bases at J, with 12 bases between. This CDR3 contains 16 residues. Germline CDR1 and CDR2: SGHRS and YFSETQ. The CDR3 is CASSLEAGFDTGELFF. Written as DNA, the CDR3 is TGCGCCAGCAGCTTGGAGGCAGGGTTCGACACCGGGGAGCTGTTTTTT.